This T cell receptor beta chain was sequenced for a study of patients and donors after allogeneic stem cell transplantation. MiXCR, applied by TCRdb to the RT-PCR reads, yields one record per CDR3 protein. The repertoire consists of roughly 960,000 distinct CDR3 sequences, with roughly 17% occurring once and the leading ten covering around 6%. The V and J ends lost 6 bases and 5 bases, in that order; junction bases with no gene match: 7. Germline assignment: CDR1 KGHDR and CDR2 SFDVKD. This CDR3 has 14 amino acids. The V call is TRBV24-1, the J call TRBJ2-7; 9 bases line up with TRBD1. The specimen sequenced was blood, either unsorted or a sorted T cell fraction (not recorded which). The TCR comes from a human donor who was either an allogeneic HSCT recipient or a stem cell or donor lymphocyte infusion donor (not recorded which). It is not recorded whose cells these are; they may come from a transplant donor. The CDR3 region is CATSYSGTGNEQYF. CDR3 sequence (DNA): TGTGCCACCAGTTATTCCGGGACAGGGAACGAGCAGTACTTC.